This paragraph reports one T cell receptor beta chain. Use of 60 Vbeta and 13 Jbeta primers characterized the PCR. Using immunoSEQ multiplex PCR, the repertoire was profiled, and TCRdb retains in-frame clones only, with some absent. Here the sample table reports 55,000 to 70,000 clones. This record belongs to a study of cytomegalovirus exposure and HLA in healthy donors. Germline CDR1 is KGHSH and CDR2 is LQKENI. This CDR3 is 15 amino acids long. V dropped 0 bases and J dropped 6; count of bases not matched to a gene: 4. Sequencing was done on a sample of PBMCs. The receptor's source is a female donor in good health and CMV-seropositive. This chain joins TRBV18 and TRBJ1-4; 7 nucleotides agree with TRBD1. Written as DNA, the CDR3 is TGTGCCAGCTCACCACCGACAGGGATAGATGAAAAACTGTTTTTT. Translating gives CASSPPTGIDEKLFF.